These 2 T cell receptor beta chains originate from one sample sequenced in a study of a mutant IDH1 vaccine in newly diagnosed glioma. Sample time point: week 11, during vaccination. Topical imiquimod accompanied each vaccine dose, which consisted of 300 ug of mutant IDH1 20-mer peptide. Their recognized antigens are unknown. This table comes from immunoSEQ multiplex PCR, and its TCRdb copy is limited to in-frame clones, with some not included. The sample lists more than 50,000 clones, 89% occurring once. Sequenced material: PBMCs, taken from a glioma patient whose treatment included an IDH1 peptide vaccine. The receptors were gathered from a man aged 35 to 55 with glioma.

The chain joins TRBV5-1 to TRBJ1-2, with 7 bases fitting TRBD1. CDR3 length: 15 amino acids. Per germline, CDR1 SGHRS and CDR2 YFSETQ. After removal of 0 bases from V and 2 bases from J, the junction contained 4 bases not matched to a gene. CDR3 nucleotide sequence: TGCGCCAGCAGCTTGGGAGGGGGCAGCAACTATGGCTACACCTTC. Translated, it gives CASSLGGGSNYGYTF.

The J gene is TRBJ2-3, the V gene TRBV11-2, with TRBD2 matching over 10 bases. V gave up 4 bases and J gave up 4 bases; unmatched junction bases: 8. Germline assignment: CDR1 SGHAT and CDR2 FQNNGV. The CDR3 length is 16 residues. The CDR3 DNA reads as TGTGCCAGCAGCTCACCCCTAGCGGGAGTGGCAGATACGCAGTATTTT. Translation gives CASSSPLAGVADTQYF.